These T cell receptor beta chains were read from a single sample in a study of blood T cells in healthy people across ages. TCRdb redid the calling of the 5' RACE reads with MiXCR, one entry per CDR3 protein. This table holds 1.5 million to 2 million distinct CDR3 sequences, 28% found once. The sample was blood. Source of these receptors: a woman between 25 and 40 years old in good health. Each CDR3 is given with its conserved first and last residue. Each record gives: V gene, clone size, J gene, D gene, CDR3 protein, CDR3 DNA. The D gene is left open where the match is weak. Clone sizes are given selectively: once, few, many, or a class where the clone is expanded.

V: TRBV3-1; size: many; J: TRBJ2-6; D: TRBD1; CDR3: CASSYGTGAPSGANVLTF; DNA: TGTGCCAGCAGCTACGGGACAGGGGCCCCGTCTGGGGCCAACGTCCTGACTTTC
V: TRBV27; size: few; J: TRBJ1-1; D: NA; CDR3: CASSWGGGGNTEAFF; DNA: TGTGCCAGCAGTTGGGGAGGGGGGGGAAACACTGAAGCTTTCTTT
V: TRBV7-3; size: NA; J: TRBJ1-2; D: TRBD1; CDR3: CASSLRDPGQAGGYTF; DNA: TGTGCCAGCAGCTTAAGAGACCCGGGACAGGCCGGTGGCTACACCTTC
V: TRBV7-2; size: few; J: TRBJ2-7; D: TRBD2; CDR3: CASSSSGRLSYEQYF; DNA: TGTGCCAGCAGCTCCAGCGGGAGACTCTCCTACGAGCAGTACTTC
V: TRBV28; size: NA; J: TRBJ1-4; D: TRBD1; CDR3: CASSKQGGVTGNEKLFF; DNA: TGTGCCAGCAGCAAGCAGGGGGGCGTGACGGGGAATGAAAAACTGTTTTTT
V: TRBV20-1; size: many; J: TRBJ2-4; D: NA; CDR3: CSASGAGNIQYF; DNA: TGCAGTGCTAGCGGGGCGGGAAACATTCAGTACTTC
V: TRBV12-3/TRBV12-4; size: NA; J: TRBJ2-1; D: NA; CDR3: CASSFKGNEQFF; DNA: TGTGCCAGCAGTTTTAAGGGGAATGAGCAGTTCTTC
V: TRBV2; size: NA; J: TRBJ1-2; D: NA; CDR3: CASRAEGYGYTF; DNA: TGTGCCAGCCGGGCAGAGGGCTATGGCTACACCTTC
V: TRBV11-2; size: few; J: TRBJ2-5; D: TRBD1; CDR3: CASSRGTVETQYF; DNA: TGTGCCAGCAGCAGAGGGACAGTTGAGACCCAGTACTTC
V: TRBV20-1; size: many; J: TRBJ2-4; D: TRBD1; CDR3: CSAGTAQNIQYF; DNA: TGCAGTGCTGGGACAGCCCAAAACATTCAGTACTTC
V: TRBV20-1; size: once; J: TRBJ2-3; D: TRBD2; CDR3: CSAVLAGGITDTQYF; DNA: TGCAGTGCTGTGCTAGCGGGGGGGATCACAGATACGCAGTATTTT
V: TRBV7-9; size: NA; J: TRBJ2-7; D: TRBD2; CDR3: CASSPSGRDYEQYF; DNA: TGTGCCAGCAGCCCAAGCGGGAGGGACTACGAGCAGTACTTC
V: TRBV18; size: NA; J: TRBJ2-7; D: NA; CDR3: CASSRPTGPYEQYF; DNA: TGTGCCAGCTCGCGCCCGACAGGACCCTACGAGCAGTACTTC
V: TRBV15; size: NA; J: TRBJ2-1; D: TRBD2; CDR3: CATSTPGLAGVDEQFF; DNA: TGTGCCACCAGCACTCCGGGACTAGCGGGAGTTGATGAGCAGTTCTTC
V: TRBV15; size: NA; J: TRBJ2-1; D: NA; CDR3: CATSRRRDVQETQFF; DNA: TGTGCCACCAGCAGGAGAAGGGATGTCCAAGAGACCCAGTTCTTC
V: TRBV5-5; size: few; J: TRBJ2-2; D: NA; CDR3: CASSLDWTYTGELFF; DNA: TGTGCCAGCAGCTTGGATTGGACCTACACCGGGGAGCTGTTTTTT
V: TRBV5-1; size: NA; J: TRBJ2-1; D: TRBD2; CDR3: CASSLLSGSVFHEQFF; DNA: TGCGCCAGCAGCCTGTTAAGCGGGAGTGTATTCCATGAGCAGTTCTTC
V: TRBV7-9; size: NA; J: TRBJ1-1; D: NA; CDR3: CASRPVEGMNTEAFF; DNA: TGTGCCAGCAGACCCGTGGAGGGGATGAACACTGAAGCTTTCTTT
V: TRBV29-1; size: many; J: TRBJ1-2; D: TRBD1; CDR3: CSVGDRGYGYTF; DNA: TGCAGCGTTGGGGACAGGGGGTATGGCTACACCTTC
V: TRBV7-9; size: NA; J: TRBJ1-2; D: NA; CDR3: CASSLDSNYGHTF; DNA: TGTGCCAGCAGCTTGGACAGTAACTATGGCCACACCTTC
V: TRBV6-6; size: NA; J: TRBJ1-1; D: NA; CDR3: CASSYSQRNTEAFF; DNA: TGTGCCAGCAGTTACTCCCAGAGGAACACTGAAGCTTTCTTT
V: TRBV19; size: NA; J: TRBJ2-6; D: NA; CDR3: CASRDSPSGANVLTF; DNA: TGTGCCAGTAGGGACAGTCCCTCTGGGGCCAACGTCCTGACTTTC
V: TRBV20-1; size: many; J: TRBJ2-4; D: NA; CDR3: CSARDRGLLGNLAKNIQYF; DNA: TGCAGTGCTAGAGATAGGGGACTCCTTGGGAATCTAGCCAAAAACATTCAGTACTTC
V: TRBV12-3/TRBV12-4; size: many; J: TRBJ2-1; D: NA; CDR3: CASSFRRSSYNEQFF; DNA: TGTGCCAGCAGTTTCCGGAGGAGCTCCTACAATGAGCAGTTCTTC
V: TRBV7-3; size: once; J: TRBJ2-1; D: NA; CDR3: CASSFTVFETQFF; DNA: TGTGCCAGCAGCTTTACAGTGTTTGAGACCCAGTTCTTC
V: TRBV20-1; size: many; J: TRBJ2-3; D: TRBD2; CDR3: CSAATLAGTYTDTQYF; DNA: TGCAGTGCCGCCACTCTAGCGGGAACCTACACAGATACGCAGTATTTT
V: TRBV20-1; size: NA; J: TRBJ2-1; D: TRBD2; CDR3: CSAPGLAGPLSYNEQFF; DNA: TGCAGTGCACCGGGACTAGCGGGACCTCTTTCCTACAATGAGCAGTTCTTC
V: TRBV12-3/TRBV12-4; size: few; J: TRBJ2-7; D: TRBD2; CDR3: CASSLNSAGTSWAEQYF; DNA: TGTGCCAGCAGTTTAAATTCCGCGGGGACTAGTTGGGCCGAGCAGTACTTC
V: TRBV9; size: few; J: TRBJ2-3; D: NA; CDR3: CASSVAASPDTQYF; DNA: TGTGCCAGCAGCGTAGCAGCTAGCCCAGATACGCAGTATTTT
V: TRBV19; size: NA; J: TRBJ2-5; D: NA; CDR3: CASSTDRGAEAQYF; DNA: TGTGCCAGTAGTACCGATCGGGGGGCAGAGGCCCAGTACTTC
V: TRBV7-2; size: few; J: TRBJ1-2; D: NA; CDR3: CASSLEIAQGTEGYTF; DNA: TGTGCCAGCAGCTTAGAGATAGCGCAGGGAACGGAGGGCTACACCTTC
V: TRBV21-1; size: NA; J: TRBJ2-1; D: NA; CDR3: CASSYSRGDNNEQFF; DNA: TGTGCCAGCAGTTACTCGAGGGGGGACAACAATGAGCAGTTCTTC
V: TRBV29-1; size: NA; J: TRBJ2-1; D: TRBD2; CDR3: CSVLPAGLAGNEQFF; DNA: TGCAGCGTCCTCCCCGCGGGACTAGCGGGGAATGAGCAGTTCTTC
V: TRBV20-1; size: NA; J: TRBJ2-3; D: NA; CDR3: CSAKAFKGGSTDTQYF; DNA: TGCAGTGCTAAAGCGTTCAAGGGCGGGAGCACAGATACGCAGTATTTT
V: TRBV6-5; size: few; J: TRBJ2-1; D: TRBD1; CDR3: CASSYAFGTGLNEQFF; DNA: TGTGCCAGCAGTTACGCTTTTGGGACAGGACTCAATGAGCAGTTCTTC
V: TRBV4-1; size: many; J: TRBJ1-2; D: TRBD1; CDR3: CASSQEGQGPGGYTF; DNA: TGCGCCAGCAGCCAAGAAGGACAGGGGCCGGGAGGCTACACCTTC
V: TRBV12-5; size: NA; J: TRBJ2-3; D: TRBD1; CDR3: CASGLVQGGGNTQYF; DNA: TGTGCTAGTGGTTTGGTACAGGGGGGCGGGAATACGCAGTATTTT
V: TRBV2; size: few; J: TRBJ2-3; D: NA; CDR3: CARGTGTGTDTQYF; DNA: TGTGCCAGGGGTACCGGGACGGGCACAGATACGCAGTATTTT
V: TRBV20-1; size: few; J: TRBJ2-7; D: NA; CDR3: CSVRQDLGYEQYF; DNA: TGCAGTGTTCGACAGGATCTGGGCTACGAGCAGTACTTC
V: TRBV14; size: NA; J: TRBJ2-1; D: TRBD2; CDR3: CASSQPRQYLAGASNEQFF; DNA: TGTGCCAGCAGCCAACCCCGGCAGTATCTAGCGGGGGCCTCCAATGAGCAGTTCTTC
V: TRBV11-2; size: few; J: TRBJ1-2; D: NA; CDR3: CASSLYPRGGFHGYTF; DNA: TGTGCCAGCAGCTTATATCCCAGGGGTGGGTTCCATGGCTACACCTTC
V: TRBV9; size: NA; J: TRBJ1-1; D: TRBD1; CDR3: CASSVTGEDTEAFF; DNA: TGTGCCAGCAGCGTTACAGGGGAGGACACTGAAGCTTTCTTT
V: TRBV5-1; size: many; J: TRBJ2-3; D: TRBD2; CDR3: CASSSSLAGGNTDTQYF; DNA: TGCGCCAGCAGCTCGAGTCTAGCGGGAGGCAACACAGATACGCAGTATTTT
V: TRBV20-1; size: NA; J: TRBJ1-6; D: NA; CDR3: CSARDLVTSNRLHF; DNA: TGCAGTGCTAGAGATCTCGTCACCTCCAACCGACTCCACTTT
V: TRBV10-2; size: many; J: TRBJ1-4; D: NA; CDR3: CASGDSGTSTNEKLFF; DNA: TGCGCCAGCGGCGATTCCGGGACCTCAACTAATGAAAAACTGTTTTTT
V: TRBV7-2; size: few; J: TRBJ2-3; D: NA; CDR3: CASSLRLPTGRSDTQYF; DNA: TGTGCCAGCAGCTTAAGGTTGCCGACAGGGAGGTCAGATACGCAGTATTTT
V: TRBV3-1; size: NA; J: TRBJ1-3; D: NA; CDR3: CASSQGAGDLNTGNTIYF; DNA: TGTGCCAGCAGCCAAGGGGCAGGGGACCTGAATACTGGAAACACCATATATTTT
V: TRBV6-6; size: NA; J: TRBJ2-3; D: NA; CDR3: CASSWSANTDTQYF; DNA: TGTGCCAGCAGTTGGTCGGCGAACACAGATACGCAGTATTTT
V: TRBV5-1; size: NA; J: TRBJ2-1; D: TRBD1; CDR3: CTSSLGRGQSYNGQFF; DNA: TGCACCAGCAGCTTGGGCAGGGGACAGTCCTACAATGGGCAGTTCTTC
V: TRBV4-1; size: NA; J: TRBJ2-1; D: NA; CDR3: CASSQVVIYNEQFF; DNA: TGCGCCAGCAGCCAAGTGGTAATTTACAATGAGCAGTTCTTC